This passage covers 10 T cell receptor beta chains from one sample sequenced in a study of CD8 T cell repertoires and HIV-1 epitope variants. Which antigens these TCRs recognize remains unknown. The protocol was immunoSEQ multiplex PCR, while the TCRdb copy is restricted to in-frame clones and leaves out a portion. This sample carries 4,700 or so clones, less than 70% of them seen once, and the ten largest clones take about 37%. Sample: cultured CD8+ T cells derived from PBMCs. The receptors were gathered from a male donor with HIV.

As to this clone: The junction does not match germline at one end; this may be a read error. The V call is TRBV7-7, the J call TRBJ2-5, with 8 bases identical to TRBD1. CDR3 length: 16 residues. Germline V gene sequence: CDR1 SSHAT, CDR2 FNYEAQ (reference sequence). Written as DNA, the CDR3 is TGTGCTAGCAGCTTATTGGGCAGGGGGCGAGAAGAGACCCAGTACTTC. This translates into CASSLLGRGREETQYF.

This chain links TRBV28 with TRBJ1-1; D is uncertain. Germline CDR1 and CDR2: MDHEN and SYDVKM. Trimming pared 1 base from V and 8 bases from J, leaving 11 bases between. The length of the CDR3 is 13 residues. The CDR3 DNA follows: TGTGCCAGCAGTTTATTGGGCTCGGGGGAAGCTTTCTTT. This sequence encodes CASSLLGSGEAFF.

The rearrangement joins TRBV27 to TRBJ2-7; D ambiguous. The CDR3 is made up of 13 amino acids. The germline CDR1 and CDR2 sequences are MNHEY and SMNVEV (reference sequence). Trimming stripped 6 bases from V and 0 bases from J, with 9 bases between. CDR3 in amino acids: CASRNWDSYEQYF. The CDR3 DNA reads TGTGCCAGCAGGAACTGGGACTCCTACGAGCAGTACTTC.

This clone occurred a few times. The CDR3 is CASSLGGHTEAFF. The CDR3 DNA is TGTGCCAGCAGTTTAGGGGGGCACACTGAAGCTTTCTTT. This chain uses TRBV27 with TRBJ1-1, with D tentatively TRBD1 (6 bases). Germline V gene data show CDR1 as MNHEY and CDR2 as SMNVEV (reference sequence). The CDR3 totals 13 residues. The V end lost 2 bases, the J end lost 3 bases, and 7 bases lay between the germline ends.

The chain uses TRBV4-1 and TRBJ2-1; D is perhaps TRBD2 (6 bases). This CDR3 spans 12 amino acids. V shed 6 bases and J shed 9 bases, with 12 bases lying between them. In germline, CDR1 is MGHRA, CDR2 YSYEKL. DNA of the CDR3: TGCGCCAGCAGTCCCGGGGGATTTGAGCAGTTCTTC. Its translation is CASSPGGFEQFF.

The rearrangement links TRBV7-9 to TRBJ2-3, with D perhaps TRBD1 (6 bases). Germline V gives CDR1 SEHNR, CDR2 FQNEAQ (reference sequence). The CDR3 is 14 amino acids. V was clipped by 5 bases and J by 2 bases, with 11 bases between them. Written as DNA, the CDR3 is TGTGCCAGCAGCCCTACAGGGAACACAGATACGCAGTATTTT. This translates into CASSPTGNTDTQYF.

This clone was seen only a few times. The chain carries TRBV5-4 and TRBJ2-1; D is perhaps TRBD2 (5 bases). CDR3 length equals 13 residues. V was cut by 4 bases and J by 9 bases, with 14 bases left in between. CDR1 and CDR2 (germline): SGHNT, YYREEE (reference sequence). In DNA, the CDR3 is TGTGCCAGCAGCCAAAATAGCGTTGTTGAGCAGTTCTTC. It yields the protein CASSQNSVVEQFF.

This chain links TRBV9 with TRBJ2-7; D is uncertain. This CDR3 spans 15 amino acids. Germline CDR1 and CDR2: SGDLS and YYNGEE. V lost 0 bases to trimming and J lost 1 base, with 11 bases between them. The CDR3 sequence: CASSVEPVTSYEQYF. The CDR3 bases are TGTGCCAGCAGCGTAGAGCCTGTGACTTCCTACGAGCAGTACTTC.

The chain has TRBV29-1 and TRBJ2-1; TRBD2 matches at 11 bases. The CDR3 length is 15 residues. Germline assignment: CDR1 SQVTM and CDR2 ANQGSEA. Unmatched junction bases numbered 9, after V lost 5 bases and J lost 6 bases. The CDR3 is CSVRQLAGVGNEQFF. The CDR3 region has the DNA TGCAGCGTTCGTCAACTAGCGGGAGTGGGCAATGAGCAGTTCTTC.

J is TRBJ1-1 and V is TRBV2; no firm D call. CDR3 length: 13 residues. Germline V lookup: CDR1 SNHLY, CDR2 FYNNEI. V lost 6 bases and J 1 base, leaving 9 bases between the germline ends. The CDR3 DNA reads TGTGCCAGCAGGCGACGCGAGAACACTGAAGCTTTCTTT. Protein sequence: CASRRRENTEAFF.